The 20 T cell receptor beta chains below come from one sample, sequenced in a study of low-dose radiotherapy and immunotherapy resistance in tumors. Time point given: before trial treatment. First-strand cDNA relied on TRAV- and TRBV-specific primers spanning alpha and beta chains. TCRs were amplified for 15 to 20 PCR cycles with a constant-region primer and V-primer adapter. TCRdb re-derived calls from the reads in MiXCR, one entry per CDR3 protein. The table has 80,000 to 95,000 distinct CDR3 sequences, 9.4% seen once. Source: PBMCs, taken before treatment. The receptors come from a male donor with prostate cancer.

This clonotype was seen repeatedly, ten times or more. The chain has TRBV28 and TRBJ2-7; weak D call: TRBD2 (6 bases). V shed 6 bases and J shed 5 bases, with 11 bases lying between them. Germline loops: CDR1 MDHEN, CDR2 SYDVKM. CDR3 length: 12 amino acids. The chain's CDR3 is CASREGGNEQYF. In nucleotides, the CDR3 is TGTGCCAGCAGAGAGGGAGGAAACGAGCAGTACTTC.

Many counts were recorded for this clonotype. The V gene is TRBV6-2 or TRBV6-3, the J gene TRBJ2-7; D not resolved. The CDR3 extends over 13 amino acids. Between the trimmed V and J ends, which lost 10 bases and 0 bases, there was a span of 13 bases. CDR1 MNHEY and CDR2 SVGEGT come from the germline V gene. The DNA of the CDR3 is TGTGCCACACTAACCCTGAGCTCCTACGAGCAGTACTTC. Translated: CATLTLSSYEQYF.

This clonotype was recorded at least ten times. The chain carries TRBV20-1 and TRBJ2-1; the D is unclear. Trimming removed 0 bases from V and 6 bases from J, with 9 bases in between. The CDR3 extends over 13 amino acids. Germline CDR1 and CDR2: DFQATT and SNEGSKA (reference sequence). The chain's CDR3 is CSARDSSGNEQFF. The CDR3 bases are TGCAGTGCTAGAGATTCGTCCGGCAATGAGCAGTTCTTC.

This clonotype showed up many times. The rearrangement uses TRBV29-1 and TRBJ2-3; 8 bases are a match to TRBD2. The germline gives CDR1 SQVTM, CDR2 ANQGSEA. The V and J ends lost 4 bases and 1 base, in that order; junction bases with no gene match: 1. This CDR3 contains 13 residues. CDR3 in amino acids: CSVAGGGTDTQYF. The DNA of the CDR3 is TGCAGCGTTGCGGGGGGGGGCACAGATACGCAGTATTTT.

This clonotype was recorded many times. The V and J genes are TRBV7-2 and TRBJ2-1; D unresolved. Germline CDR1 is SGHTA and CDR2 is FQGNSA. Trimming shortened V by 4 bases and J by 9 bases, and 7 bases separated the two germline ends. The CDR3 has 11 residues. The CDR3 nucleotides are TGTGCCAGCAGCTCATCCATTGAGCAGTTCTTC. Translating gives CASSSSIEQFF.

This clonotype was detected many times. The chain links TRBV24-1 to TRBJ2-1; possibly TRBD2 for D (6 bases). V lost 6 bases and J lost 8, with 13 bases in between. CDR3 length: 13 residues. From germline, CDR1 is KGHDR and CDR2 SFDVKD. The CDR3 loop is CATSLPGADEQFF. For the CDR3, the DNA is TGTGCCACCAGTCTCCCGGGAGCAGATGAGCAGTTCTTC.

The rearrangement links TRBV20-1 to TRBJ2-7, with D possibly matching TRBD2 (6 bases). CDR3 length: 12 residues. Between the trimmed V and J ends, which lost 6 bases and 0 bases, there was a span of 9 bases. CDR1 is DFQATT and CDR2 is SNEGSKA in the germline V gene (reference sequence). As DNA, the CDR3 is TGCAGTGCCCCTAGCGTCTCCTACGAGCAGTACTTC. This sequence encodes CSAPSVSYEQYF.

This clonotype was seen repeatedly, ten times or more. The chain has TRBV13 and TRBJ1-2; the match to TRBD1 covers 7 bases. CDR3 length: 13 amino acids. Germline CDR1 PRHDT, CDR2 FYEKMQ (reference sequence). The V gene end was trimmed by 5 bases and the J gene end by 2 bases; junction bases not matched to a gene: 2. The CDR3 coding sequence is TGTGCCAGCAGCGACAGGGTAAACTATGGCTACACCTTC. Residues: CASSDRVNYGYTF.

This clonotype was seen more than once but under ten times. A read error is likely here: a far larger clone is one base away. The V call is TRBV5-4, the J call TRBJ2-7, with 9 bases that match TRBD1. Germline-derived CDR1 and CDR2 are SGHNT and YYREEE (reference sequence). Unmatched junction bases numbered 5, after V lost 3 bases and J lost 7 bases. CDR3 size: 13 residues. The CDR3 protein is CASSYTGGNEQYF. The CDR3 bases are TGTGCCAGCAGCTACACAGGGGGCAATGAGCAGTACTTC.

The chain has TRBV27 and TRBJ1-5; unclear D gene. The V end lost 5 bases, the J end lost 0 bases, and 8 bases lay between the germline ends. The germline V gene has CDR1 MNHEY and CDR2 SMNVEV (reference sequence). The CDR3 has 14 residues. CDR3: CASSPGYSNQPQHF. CDR3 DNA: TGTGCCAGCAGTCCCGGTTATAGCAATCAGCCCCAGCATTTT.

This clonotype was recorded many times. For the CDR3, the DNA is TGCAGCGTTATCGGACCTACCTACGAGCAGTACTTC. Its protein is CSVIGPTYEQYF. This rearrangement joins TRBV29-1 to TRBJ2-7; D remains unclear. The CDR3 runs to 12 residues. Trimming left V 5 bases short and J 2 bases short, with 10 bases between. Looked up from germline, CDR1 is SQVTM and CDR2 is ANQGSEA.

Ten or more counts support this clonotype. The V and J genes are TRBV7-2 and TRBJ2-1, with no clear D. Germline CDR1 reads SGHTA; CDR2 reads FQGNSA. This CDR3 is built from 13 residues. The ends were cut back, 3 bases at V and 6 bases at J, with 9 bases in the middle. The CDR3 protein is CASSFDRANEQFF. As DNA, the CDR3 is TGTGCCAGCAGCTTCGATAGGGCCAATGAGCAGTTCTTC.

This clonotype was picked up many times. V usage is TRBV6-2 or TRBV6-3 and J usage is TRBJ2-2; TRBD2 agrees at 8 bases. The germline V gene has CDR1 MNHEY and CDR2 SVGEGT. Unmatched junction bases numbered 5, after V lost 5 bases and J lost 3 bases. The CDR3 extends over 15 amino acids. The CDR3 DNA is TGTGCCAGCAGTGCGAGCGGGAGTGACACCGGGGAGCTGTTTTTT. This sequence encodes CASSASGSDTGELFF.

This clonotype was counted at least ten times. The rearrangement uses TRBV10-3 and TRBJ1-1; 11 positions match TRBD1. The germline V gene encodes CDR1 ENHRY and CDR2 SYGVKD. The CDR3 has 15 amino acids. J lost 6 bases, V lost 3 bases, and 6 bases had no gene match. The CDR3 nucleotides are TGTGCCATCAGTGATTTGGGACAGGGGGTCCCTGAAGCTTTCTTT. Its protein product is CAISDLGQGVPEAFF.

The chain links TRBV27 to TRBJ1-6; 7 bases are a match to TRBD1. The ends lost 6 bases at V and 5 bases at J; junction bases unmatched: 10. Germline V lookup: CDR1 MNHEY, CDR2 SMNVEV (reference sequence). This CDR3 contains 16 residues. The CDR3 here is CASRDFIQGNNSPLHF. In DNA form, the CDR3 reads TGTGCCAGCAGGGACTTTATACAGGGGAATAATTCACCCCTCCACTTT.

Many counts were recorded for this clonotype. V usage is TRBV20-1 and J usage is TRBJ1-5; D is uncertain. The CDR3 has 15 amino acids. The V and J ends lost 4 bases and 3 bases respectively, with 16 bases between them. Looked up from germline, CDR1 is DFQATT and CDR2 is SNEGSKA (reference sequence). In DNA form, the CDR3 reads TGCAGTGCTAAGATTAAGGGTATTTACAATCAGCCCCAGCATTTT. Its translation: CSAKIKGIYNQPQHF.

This clonotype was picked up many times. Relative to the germline gene, one junction end is altered; a read error may explain this. The chain uses TRBV5-1 and TRBJ2-2, with a possible D match to TRBD1 (5 bases). Looked up from germline, CDR1 is SGHRS and CDR2 is YFSETQ. The CDR3 totals 13 residues. CDR3 sequence: CASSLGRAGELFF. CDR3 bases: TGTGCCAGCAGCTTGGGCAGGGCCGGGGAGCTGTTTTTT.

There are many counts of this clonotype. The chain carries TRBV5-1 and TRBJ2-7, with 7 bases lining up with TRBD1. The junction had 6 bases not matched to a gene; V was cut back by 4 bases and J by 2 bases. CDR3 length: 14 amino acids. Per the germline V gene, CDR1 is SGHRS and CDR2 is YFSETQ. In nucleotides, the CDR3 is TGCGCCAGCAGCCCGGGACAGCCGACCTACGAGCAGTACTTC. This sequence encodes CASSPGQPTYEQYF.

This clonotype was found many times. The V and J genes are TRBV30 and TRBJ2-2; 8 nucleotides line up with TRBD2. This CDR3 is 16 amino acids long. CDR1 is GTSNPN, CDR2 SVGIG, per germline (reference sequence). V dropped 3 bases and J dropped 1; count of bases not matched to a gene: 7. CDR3 sequence: CAWRFSGEGNTGELFF. CDR3 nucleotides: TGTGCCTGGAGATTTAGCGGGGAGGGGAACACCGGGGAGCTGTTTTTT.

The table lists this clonotype with many counts. CDR3 sequence: CASSLDGGGTDTQYF. The CDR3 bases are TGTGCCAGCAGCTTGGATGGCGGTGGCACAGATACGCAGTATTTT. The gene calls are TRBV5-4 and TRBJ2-3; D unresolved. CDR3 length: 15 residues. Germline V gene sequence: CDR1 SGHNT, CDR2 YYREEE (reference sequence). Trimming cost V 0 bases and J 1 base, with 9 bases left between them.